These T cell receptor beta chains were read from a single sample in a study of blood T cell repertoires in COVID-19. The data were produced by immunoSEQ multiplex PCR, yet TCRdb's version contains in-frame clones alone and is incomplete. The data contain 68,000 or so clones, 86% of them singletons. The sequenced material came from peripheral blood. These receptors were collected from a man aged 50-60 years with acute or convalescent COVID-19. Both conserved end residues are part of each CDR3. Each record gives: J gene, clone size, D gene, V gene, CDR3 protein, CDR3 DNA. A D gene is named only where the DNA matches it firmly. Clone sizes are given selectively: once, few, many, or a class where the clone is expanded.

TRBJ2-1	.	.	TRBV9	CASSVGAGIYNEQFF	TGTGCCAGCAGCGTAGGGGCAGGCATATACAATGAGCAGTTCTTC
TRBJ2-1	.	.	TRBV19	CASSIQGLDYNEQFF	TGTGCCAGTAGCATACAGGGTTTGGACTACAATGAGCAGTTCTTC
TRBJ2-5	.	.	TRBV11-3	CASSSLGQETQYF	TGTGCCAGCAGCTCCCTAGGACAAGAGACCCAGTACTTC
TRBJ1-5	few	.	TRBV7-8	CASSSRGGHNQPQHF	TGTGCCAGCAGCTCCCGGGGGGGTCACAATCAGCCCCAGCATTTT
TRBJ2-1	.	TRBD1	TRBV10-3	CAISESGQGVINEQFF	TGTGCCATCAGTGAGTCGGGGCAGGGGGTTATCAATGAGCAGTTCTTC
TRBJ2-7	once	TRBD1	TRBV24-1	CATSDTTGGPYEQYF	TGTGCCACCAGTGATACTACAGGGGGTCCCTACGAGCAGTACTTC
TRBJ1-4	.	TRBD1	TRBV5-1	CASSWGDRPTNEKLFF	TGCGCCAGCAGCTGGGGGGACAGGCCAACTAATGAAAAACTGTTTTTT
TRBJ1-5	.	TRBD1	TRBV5-4	CASSLTPGTGYVSNQPQHF	TGTGCCAGCAGCCTCACTCCGGGGACAGGGTATGTGAGCAATCAGCCCCAGCATTTT
TRBJ2-7	.	TRBD2	TRBV27	CASSPLAGGYEQYF	TGTGCCAGCAGCCCCCTGGCGGGAGGGTACGAGCAGTACTTC
TRBJ2-7	.	TRBD2	TRBV27	CASSLRAGGVYEQYF	TGTGCCAGCAGTTTAAGAGCGGGAGGGGTCTACGAGCAGTACTTC
TRBJ2-7	.	TRBD1	TRBV27	CASSTGTGYEQYF	TGTGCCAGCAGTACCGGGACAGGGTACGAGCAGTACTTC
TRBJ1-1	.	.	TRBV13	CASSLEGERGRGTEAFF	TGTGCCAGCAGCTTAGAAGGGGAGAGGGGCAGGGGCACTGAAGCTTTCTTT
TRBJ1-5	.	.	TRBV10-2	CASNRGGNQPQHF	TGCGCCAGCAATAGGGGAGGAAATCAGCCCCAGCATTTT
TRBJ2-5	.	.	TRBV11-2	CASSPFYSLQETQYF	TGTGCCAGCAGCCCCTTCTACTCCCTCCAAGAGACCCAGTACTTC
TRBJ2-1	.	.	TRBV10-3	CAISESGAVYNEQFF	TGTGCCATCAGTGAGTCTGGGGCGGTATACAATGAGCAGTTCTTC
TRBJ2-1	.	TRBD2	TRBV6-6	CASSPQGIAGGIGQFF	TGTGCCAGCAGCCCGCAAGGGATAGCGGGAGGGATAGGGCAGTTCTTC
TRBJ2-2	.	TRBD2	TRBV10-2	CASSEGLAGDNTGELFF	TGCGCCAGCAGTGAGGGGCTAGCGGGAGACAACACCGGGGAGCTGTTTTTT
TRBJ2-5	.	TRBD1	TRBV5-1	CASLRDSKETQYF	TGCGCCAGCCTCCGGGACAGCAAAGAGACCCAGTACTTC
TRBJ1-5	few	TRBD1	TRBV2	CASSDRESNQPQHF	TGTGCCAGCAGCGACAGGGAGAGCAATCAGCCCCAGCATTTT
TRBJ1-2	.	.	TRBV4-1	CASSQVDSPNYGYTF	TGCGCCAGCAGCCAAGTGGACAGCCCTAACTATGGCTACACCTTC
TRBJ2-3	.	.	TRBV15	CATSRSFGGLSIRDTQYF	TGTGCCACCAGCAGATCCTTCGGGGGGCTATCAATCAGAGATACGCAGTATTTT
TRBJ1-1	.	TRBD1	TRBV15	CATSRDLTGGKVAFF	TGTGCCACCAGCAGAGATTTGACAGGGGGCAAGGTAGCTTTCTTT
TRBJ1-1	.	TRBD1	TRBV18	CASSTQGFSNTEAFF	TGTGCCAGCTCAACACAGGGGTTTTCGAACACTGAAGCTTTCTTT
TRBJ2-7	.	TRBD2	TRBV2	CASRGLAGAYEQYF	TGTGCCAGCAGGGGACTAGCGGGAGCATACGAGCAGTACTTC